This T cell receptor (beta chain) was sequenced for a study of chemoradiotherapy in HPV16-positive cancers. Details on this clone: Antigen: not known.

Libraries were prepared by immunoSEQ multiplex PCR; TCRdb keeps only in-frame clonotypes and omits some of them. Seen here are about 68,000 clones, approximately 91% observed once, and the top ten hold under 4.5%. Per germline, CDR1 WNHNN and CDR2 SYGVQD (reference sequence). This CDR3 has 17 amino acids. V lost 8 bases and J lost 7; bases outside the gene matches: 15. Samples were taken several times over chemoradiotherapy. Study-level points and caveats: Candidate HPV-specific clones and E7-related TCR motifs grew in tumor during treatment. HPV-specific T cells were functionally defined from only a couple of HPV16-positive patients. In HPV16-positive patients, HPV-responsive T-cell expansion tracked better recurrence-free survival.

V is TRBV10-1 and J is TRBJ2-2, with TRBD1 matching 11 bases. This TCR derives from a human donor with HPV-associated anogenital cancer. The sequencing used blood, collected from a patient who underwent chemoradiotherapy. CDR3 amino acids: CASRSTGQGAGDGELFF. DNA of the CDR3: TGCGCCAGCCGGTCGACCGGACAGGGGGCGGGAGACGGGGAGCTGTTTTTT.